This T cell receptor beta chain derives from a study of cytomegalovirus exposure and HLA in healthy donors. Study-wide results and limits: Presence/absence analyses treated sequencing depth as roughly uniform across donors.

Regarding donors, all were healthy bone marrow donors. The primer mix had 60 Vbeta and 13 Jbeta primers. This table comes from immunoSEQ multiplex PCR, and its TCRdb copy is limited to in-frame clones, with some not included. The sample lists around 160,000 clones, approximately 80% seen once, with roughly 7.4% in the top ten. Regarding this clone: Its antigen is unknown.

CDR3 size: 15 residues. Trimming took off 6 bases at V and 0 bases at J, with 15 bases between the two ends. CDR1 is SGHVS and CDR2 is FQNEAQ in the germline V gene. This receptor was obtained from a male donor in good health and CMV-seropositive. Material for sequencing was PBMCs. The V gene is TRBV7-8, the J gene TRBJ2-7, with D possibly being TRBD1 (6 bases). The CDR3 nucleotides read TGTGCCAGCAGGTCGCCGGGACATGACTCCTACGAGCAGTACTTC. This sequence encodes CASRSPGHDSYEQYF.